These 32 T cell receptor beta chains came from one sample sequenced in a study of T cells in Graves' hyperthyroidism and ophthalmopathy. The TCR beta CDR3 regions underwent amplification using RNA transcripts as the source. A set of HTBI primers served as the primers for a first-round RT-PCR of the TCR CDR3. TCRdb fed the multiplex PCR reads into MiXCR, producing one record per CDR3 protein. The repertoire holds 550,000 to 850,000 distinct CDR3 sequences, with approximately 19% as singletons. The sample comprised blood. The receptors were gathered from a woman in her forties or fifties with Graves' hyperthyroidism that later progressed to Graves' ophthalmopathy.

The gene calls are TRBV29-1 and TRBJ1-2, with TRBD1 as a possible D gene (6 bases). The CDR3 has 14 amino acids. The germline V gene encodes CDR1 SQVTM and CDR2 ANQGSEA. Trimming removed 2 bases at V and 4 bases at J, with 14 bases between. CDR3 in amino acids: CSVEKVTGFYGYTF. The CDR3 DNA is TGCAGCGTTGAAAAAGTTACAGGGTTCTATGGCTACACCTTC.

The rearrangement links TRBV6-1 to TRBJ1-1, with D perhaps matching TRBD1 (5 bases). The CDR3 is made up of 14 amino acids. Trimming pared 7 bases from V and 4 bases from J, leaving 16 bases between. Germline lookup yields CDR1 MNHNS and CDR2 SASEGT. The CDR3 DNA reads TGTGCCAGCACCAGCCGGGCCGGGGGCACTGAAGCTTTCTTT. As protein: CASTSRAGGTEAFF.

This clonotype was recorded a few times. This sequence joins TRBV6-2 or TRBV6-3 and TRBJ2-1; 10 nucleotides line up with TRBD2. Germline V CDR1 and CDR2: MNHEY, SVGEGT. This CDR3 contains 14 residues. J gave up 5 bases and V 6 bases, and 4 bases lay outside the gene matches. CDR3 sequence: CASRSGGAHNEQFF. CDR3 bases: TGTGCCAGCAGAAGCGGGGGGGCCCACAATGAGCAGTTCTTC.

This clonotype was counted at least ten times. The CDR3 reads CAGGRGSAGELFF. In DNA form, the CDR3 reads TGTGCCGGGGGTAGGGGATCGGCCGGGGAGCTGTTTTTT. This rearrangement joins TRBV6-1 to TRBJ2-2; TRBD1 or TRBD2 may be the D gene (5 bases each). This CDR3 contains 13 residues. The V gene's germline CDR1 is MNHNS and CDR2 SASEGT. V was trimmed by 11 bases and J by 6 bases, leaving 16 bases between them.

This clonotype was seen at least ten times. The genes are TRBV6-1 and TRBJ1-5; D gene ambiguous. The length of the CDR3 is 12 residues. The germline V gene has CDR1 MNHNS and CDR2 SASEGT. Trimming stripped 3 bases from V and 5 bases from J, with 5 bases between. As DNA, the CDR3 is TGTGCCAGCAGTGACGGATATCAGCCCCAGCATTTT. Residues: CASSDGYQPQHF.

The gene calls are TRBV14 and TRBJ1-4, with D possibly being TRBD1 (5 bases). CDR3 size: 15 residues. Trimming removed 0 bases from V and 4 bases from J, with 9 bases in between. In germline, CDR1 is SGHDN, CDR2 FVKESK. The CDR3: CASSQDQGVNEKLFF. The DNA for the CDR3 is TGTGCCAGCAGCCAAGACCAGGGAGTTAATGAAAAACTGTTTTTT.

This clonotype was counted ten times or more. The chain recombines TRBV20-1 with TRBJ2-3; possibly TRBD2 for D (5 bases). Germline CDR1 is DFQATT and CDR2 is SNEGSKA (reference sequence). The V and J ends lost 6 bases and 4 bases respectively, with 20 bases between them. The CDR3 loop spans 15 amino acids. The CDR3 here is CSAPLALARADTQYF. The DNA for the CDR3 is TGCAGTGCCCCCTTGGCGCTAGCCCGGGCAGATACGCAGTATTTT.

This clonotype was picked up many times. This sequence joins TRBV11-1 and TRBJ2-1; tentatively, D is TRBD2 (7 bases). Trimming shortened V by 5 bases and J by 5 bases, and 16 bases separated the two germline ends. Germline CDR1 SGHAT, CDR2 FQDESV (reference sequence). This CDR3 has 15 residues. The CDR3 is CASSTKRGHNNEQFF. In DNA form, the CDR3 reads TGTGCCAGCAGCACAAAGCGGGGACATAACAATGAGCAGTTCTTC.

The V call is TRBV6-1, the J call TRBJ1-5; D remains unclear. There are 14 residues in the CDR3. The ends were cut back, 6 bases at V and 5 bases at J, with 14 bases in the middle. CDR1 and CDR2 from the germline V gene are MNHNS and SASEGT. The CDR3 bases are TGTGCCAGCAGCCCACCCGGGTTCCATCAGCCCCAGCATTTT. As protein: CASSPPGFHQPQHF.

This clonotype appeared many times. The chain joins TRBV20-1 to TRBJ2-5, with 14 positions matching TRBD2. This CDR3 contains 15 residues. Germline V gene sequence: CDR1 DFQATT, CDR2 SNEGSKA (reference sequence). The ends lost 4 bases at V and 5 bases at J; junction bases unmatched: 6. The CDR3 reads CSATPGTSGGETQYF. The CDR3, as DNA: TGCAGTGCTACCCCCGGGACTAGCGGGGGCGAGACCCAGTACTTC.

This clonotype has at least ten counts. The chain recombines TRBV9 with TRBJ1-1, with 8 nucleotides matching TRBD1. The V and J ends lost 7 bases and 4 bases, in that order; junction bases with no gene match: 9. The CDR3 consists of 14 residues. CDR1 SGDLS and CDR2 YYNGEE come from the germline V gene. The chain's CDR3 is CASGSDRAGTEAFF. The CDR3 region has the DNA TGTGCCAGCGGGTCGGACAGGGCCGGCACTGAAGCTTTCTTT.

This clonotype was seen many times. The genes are TRBV18 and TRBJ1-1; D might be TRBD1 (5 bases). CDR1 is KGHSH and CDR2 is LQKENI in the germline V gene. CDR3 length equals 14 residues. V lost 2 bases to trimming and J lost 0 bases, with 7 bases between them. As DNA, the CDR3 is TGTGCCAGCTCACCAGGGGACCTGAACACTGAAGCTTTCTTT. The encoded protein is CASSPGDLNTEAFF.

The chain joins TRBV7-9 to TRBJ2-7; possible D gene TRBD1, 6 bases. The CDR3 length is 13 residues. Deletions cut 5 bases from V and 3 bases from J, with 11 bases between. The germline gives CDR1 SEHNR, CDR2 FQNEAQ (reference sequence). The CDR3 DNA follows: TGTGCCAGCAGCCCAGGGGACCTCTACGAGCAGTACTTC. It specifies CASSPGDLYEQYF.

This clonotype was recorded many times. The chain recombines TRBV12-3 or TRBV12-4 with TRBJ2-1, with TRBD2 identical over 11 bases. The CDR3 has 18 amino acids. V lost 7 bases and J lost 8; bases outside the gene matches: 19. CDR3 sequence (DNA): TGTGCCAGCACAAACGAAGGAGGGGTGGGGACTAGCGGCGATGAGCAGTTCTTC. It encodes CASTNEGGVGTSGDEQFF.

This clonotype turned up a few times. The V gene is TRBV3-1, the J gene TRBJ2-3; D is possibly TRBD2 (6 bases). From germline, CDR1 is LGHDT and CDR2 YNNKEL (reference sequence). This CDR3 is built from 15 residues. The germline V and J ends were trimmed by 1 base and 5 bases, with 13 bases remaining between them. The CDR3 region has the DNA TGTGCCAGCAGCCAAGTTGGGGGGACCCTAGATACGCAGTATTTT. Amino acid sequence: CASSQVGGTLDTQYF.

The chain couples TRBV6-1 to TRBJ1-1; the D is unclear. The V gene lost 7 bases and the J gene lost 1 base, with 16 bases spanning the gap. This CDR3 has 15 residues. The germline gives CDR1 MNHNS, CDR2 SASEGT. The CDR3 loop reads CASNTPAMGNTEAFF. The CDR3 DNA follows: TGTGCCAGCAACACACCTGCAATGGGGAACACTGAAGCTTTCTTT.

V gene TRBV12-5 combines with J gene TRBJ2-3, with a possible D match to TRBD2 (5 bases). Trimming left V 1 base short and J 5 bases short, with 10 bases between. This CDR3 region has 14 residues. Germline CDR1 reads LGHNT; CDR2 reads FRNRAP. CDR3 sequence reads: CASGLDLAIDTQYF. The CDR3 DNA reads as TGTGCTAGTGGTTTGGACTTAGCGATAGATACGCAGTATTTT.

This clonotype was detected a few times. The chain combines TRBV12-3 or TRBV12-4 with TRBJ1-5; 7 nucleotides match TRBD1. The CDR3 length is 18 residues. V lost 2 bases and J lost 4; bases outside the gene matches: 14. The CDR3 sequence is CASSLSRGAGGNNQPQHF. CDR3 DNA sequence: TGTGCCAGCAGTTTATCCCGGGGGGCAGGGGGAAATAATCAGCCCCAGCATTTT.

This clonotype was detected only a few times. The V and J genes are TRBV10-3 and TRBJ1-1, with a weak D call TRBD1 (5 bases). V gave up 0 bases and J gave up 3 bases, with 8 bases separating them. There are 14 residues in the CDR3. Per germline, CDR1 ENHRY and CDR2 SYGVKD. In DNA, the CDR3 is TGTGCCATCAGTGAGTCAGGGGCTGACACTGAAGCTTTCTTT. Translated: CAISESGADTEAFF.

This clonotype showed up just once. A much larger clone lies one base from this, so it may be a read error. J is TRBJ2-3 and V is TRBV5-1; 10 bases align to TRBD2. Germline V CDR1 and CDR2: SGHRS, YFSETQ. This CDR3 region has 16 residues. Trimming took 3 bases from V and 4 from J; bases not matched to a gene: 8. The CDR3 DNA reads TGCGCCAGCAGCTCGGGACTAGCGCCAGGAGCAGATACGCAGTATTTT. Protein product: CASSSGLAPGADTQYF.

This clonotype was counted at least ten times. The chain couples TRBV3-1 to TRBJ1-5; D is unresolved. Germline CDR1 reads LGHDT; CDR2 reads YNNKEL (reference sequence). CDR3 length: 14 residues. V lost 2 bases and J 4 bases, leaving 9 bases between the germline ends. Here the CDR3 reads CASSQKLGNQPQHF. The CDR3 nucleotides are TGTGCCAGCAGCCAAAAATTAGGGAATCAGCCCCAGCATTTT.

In its sample, this clonotype was seen many times. The chain carries TRBV12-3 or TRBV12-4 and TRBJ1-1; D unclear. With 3 bases removed from V and 1 base from J, the gap between germline ends came to 9 bases. This CDR3 comprises 14 residues. CDR3 nucleotides: TGTGCCAGCAGTTTCAGAATGCAGAACACTGAAGCTTTCTTT. Translation gives CASSFRMQNTEAFF.

The sample holds many counts of this clonotype. CDR3 protein: CASSVDRGENTEAFF. As DNA, the CDR3 is TGTGCCAGCAGCGTTGACAGGGGCGAGAACACTGAAGCTTTCTTT. The V and J genes are TRBV7-3 and TRBJ1-1, with 8 bases that match TRBD1. The V segment lost 5 bases and the J segment 1 base; nucleotides outside the gene matches: 6. The CDR3 consists of 15 residues. Germline V CDR1 and CDR2: SGHTA, FQGTGA.

The sample holds a few counts of this clonotype. The V gene is TRBV3-1, the J gene TRBJ2-2; 7 bases fit TRBD2. CDR1 and CDR2 from the germline V gene are LGHDT and YNNKEL (reference sequence). V shed 1 base, J shed 1 base, and the junction held 3 bases outside the gene matches. The CDR3 contains 16 residues. This CDR3 reads CASSQVSSGNTGELFF. The CDR3 DNA is TGTGCCAGCAGCCAAGTCTCTAGCGGGAACACCGGGGAGCTGTTTTTT.

This clonotype was seen repeatedly, ten times or more. This chain links TRBV12-3 or TRBV12-4 with TRBJ2-3; D perhaps matches TRBD1 (6 bases). Trimming took 7 bases from V and 1 from J, leaving 18 bases between them. The CDR3 consists of 16 residues. CDR3 amino acids: CASNWGNRDRTDTQYF. The DNA of the CDR3 is TGTGCCAGCAATTGGGGTAACAGGGATCGCACAGATACGCAGTATTTT.

In its sample, this clonotype was seen a few times. The chain couples TRBV29-1 to TRBJ1-1, with 10 bases identical to TRBD1. The V gene's germline CDR1 is SQVTM and CDR2 ANQGSEA. Losses at the gene ends were 7 bases for V and 0 bases for J; bases not matched to a gene: 5. This CDR3 region has 14 residues. CDR3 sequence (DNA): TGCAGCGGGGCCGGACAGGGGGTGAACACTGAAGCTTTCTTT. It yields the protein CSGAGQGVNTEAFF.

This clonotype was counted at least ten times. The chain employs TRBV5-1 and TRBJ1-2; 10 bases agree with TRBD1. From germline, CDR1 is SGHRS and CDR2 YFSETQ. The CDR3 consists of 16 residues. The V and J ends lost 3 bases and 4 bases, in that order; junction bases with no gene match: 9. In nucleotides, the CDR3 is TGCGCCAGCAGCTCTACCCGACAGGGGGCTAGCTATGGCTACACCTTC. It yields the protein CASSSTRQGASYGYTF. The whole variable domain, filled in from reference TRBV5-1 and TRBJ1-2, reads KAGVTQTPRYLIKTRGQQVTLSCSPISGHRSVSWYQQTPGQGLQFLFEYFSETQRNKGNFPGRFSGRQFSNSRSEMNVSTLELGDSALYLCASSSTRQGASYGYTFGSGTRLTVV.

The chain employs TRBV29-1 and TRBJ2-1; D is tentatively TRBD1 or TRBD2 (5 bases each). V lost 2 bases, J lost 8 bases, and 7 bases lay in between. The CDR3 runs 11 residues. Germline assignment: CDR1 SQVTM and CDR2 ANQGSEA. This CDR3 is CSVERGHEQFF. CDR3 in DNA: TGCAGCGTTGAACGGGGACATGAGCAGTTCTTC.

In this sample, this clonotype turned up a few times. The V and J genes are TRBV6-9 and TRBJ1-3; D is ambiguous. The CDR3 has 17 amino acids. Germline lookup yields CDR1 MNHGY and CDR2 SVAAGI. Trimming removed 4 bases at V and 0 bases at J, with 16 bases between. CDR3 in DNA: TGTGCCAGCAGTTCGAACCCGGAGGTTAACTCTGGAAACACCATATATTTT. This codes for CASSSNPEVNSGNTIYF.

Concerning this clonotype itself: Given a much more abundant clone one base away, this may be a read error. The J gene is TRBJ1-6, the V gene TRBV20-1; possibly TRBD1 for D (5 bases). V was pared by 5 bases and J by 3 bases, with 11 bases between. CDR3 size: 14 residues. The germline V gene encodes CDR1 DFQATT and CDR2 SNEGSKA (reference sequence). The CDR3 reads CSAGGTGYNSPLHF. CDR3 DNA: TGCAGTGCTGGGGGGACTGGCTATAATTCACCCCTCCACTTT.

This clonotype was seen at least ten times. The chain joins TRBV5-5 to TRBJ1-1, with TRBD1 identical over 7 bases. With 4 bases clipped from V and 4 bases from J, the junction kept 7 bases outside the gene matches. CDR1 SGHKS and CDR2 YYEKEE come from the germline V gene (reference sequence). The CDR3 runs 14 residues. The CDR3: CASSVAGGATEAFF. The CDR3, as DNA: TGTGCCAGCAGCGTGGCAGGGGGGGCCACTGAAGCTTTCTTT.

This rearrangement joins TRBV4-1 to TRBJ2-1; TRBD1 or TRBD2 may be the D gene (5 bases each). Germline V gene lookup returns CDR1 MGHRA and CDR2 YSYEKL. The CDR3 runs to 15 residues. V was cut by 4 bases and J by 5 bases, with 15 bases left in between. Here the CDR3 DNA reads TGCGCCAGCAGCCGTTGGGACGGATTAAACAATGAGCAGTTCTTC. Translating gives CASSRWDGLNNEQFF.